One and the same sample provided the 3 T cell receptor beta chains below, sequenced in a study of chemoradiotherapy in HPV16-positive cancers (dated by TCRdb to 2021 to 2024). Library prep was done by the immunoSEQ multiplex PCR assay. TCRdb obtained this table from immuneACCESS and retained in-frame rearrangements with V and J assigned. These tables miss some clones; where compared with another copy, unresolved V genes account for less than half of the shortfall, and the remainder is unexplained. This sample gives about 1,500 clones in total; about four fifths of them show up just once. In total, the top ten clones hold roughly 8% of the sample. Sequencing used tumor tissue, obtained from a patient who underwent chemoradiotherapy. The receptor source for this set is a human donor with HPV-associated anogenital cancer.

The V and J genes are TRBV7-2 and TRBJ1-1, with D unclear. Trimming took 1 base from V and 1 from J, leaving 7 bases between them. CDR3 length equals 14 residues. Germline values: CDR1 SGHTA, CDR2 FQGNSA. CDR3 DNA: TGTGCCAGCAGCTTAGAATACGGGAACACTGAAGCTTTCTTT. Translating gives CASSLEYGNTEAFF.

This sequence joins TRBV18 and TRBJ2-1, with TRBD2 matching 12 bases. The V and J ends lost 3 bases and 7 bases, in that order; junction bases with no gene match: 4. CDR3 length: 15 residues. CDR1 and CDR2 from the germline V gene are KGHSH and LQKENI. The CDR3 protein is CASSPGTSGRNEQFF. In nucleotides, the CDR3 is TGTGCCAGCTCACCCGGGACTAGCGGGCGGAATGAGCAGTTCTTC. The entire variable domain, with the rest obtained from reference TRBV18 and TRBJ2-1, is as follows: NAGVMQNPRHLVRRRGQEARLRCSPMKGHSHVYWYRQLPEEGLKFMVYLQKENIIDESGMPKERFSAEFPKEGPSILRIQQVVRGDSAAYFCASSPGTSGRNEQFFGPGTRLTVL.

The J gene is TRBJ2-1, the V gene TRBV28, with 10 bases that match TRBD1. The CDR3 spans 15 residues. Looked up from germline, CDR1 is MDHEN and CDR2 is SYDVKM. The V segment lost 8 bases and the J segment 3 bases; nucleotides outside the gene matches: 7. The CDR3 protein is CASVAGQGGYNEQFF. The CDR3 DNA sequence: TGTGCCAGCGTCGCTGGACAGGGGGGCTACAATGAGCAGTTCTTC.